The 13 T cell receptor beta chains listed next were all sequenced from one sample in a study of cytomegalovirus exposure and HLA in healthy donors. Primers: 60 Vbeta forward and 13 Jbeta reverse. Profiling relied on immunoSEQ multiplex PCR, and the TCRdb table lists in-frame clones only, not all of them. The data contain more than 150,000 clones, over 80% of them seen just once; the ten biggest clones take up over 5.5%. The sequencing sample was made of PBMCs. The receptors stem from a man aged 35 to 55 in good health and CMV-seropositive.

V usage is TRBV7-2 and J usage is TRBJ2-7, with TRBD1 matching 9 bases. CDR3 size: 14 residues. V dropped 5 bases and J dropped 6; count of bases not matched to a gene: 8. Germline loops: CDR1 SGHTA, CDR2 FQGNSA. The CDR3 region is CASSPRDRAGEQYF. CDR3 nucleotides: TGTGCCAGCAGCCCCAGGGACAGGGCGGGCGAGCAGTACTTC.

This chain joins TRBV29-1 and TRBJ2-1, with 8 bases fitting TRBD1. V trimming: 8 bases; J trimming: 6 bases; junction bases outside the gene matches: 12. The germline V gene has CDR1 SQVTM and CDR2 ANQGSEA. The CDR3 sequence is 14 residues long. The CDR3 sequence is CSPSRQGAGNEQFF. The CDR3 nucleotides read TGCAGCCCCTCTAGGCAGGGGGCAGGCAATGAGCAGTTCTTC.

The chain joins TRBV7-3 to TRBJ2-5; TRBD2 agrees at 9 bases. The J call is uncertain, as TRBJ2-7 better fits the DNA end. This CDR3 has 15 amino acids. Germline values: CDR1 SGHTA, CDR2 FQGTGA. CDR3 nucleotides: TGTGCCAGCAGCAGGGGGGCTAGCGGGGTCGACGAGCAGTACTTC. The encoded protein is CASSRGASGVDEQYF.

This clone is a singleton in its sample. CDR3 DNA: TGTGCCAGCAGCCCAATCACCGGGACAGGGGTCTCCTACGAGCAGTACTTC. This gives the protein CASSPITGTGVSYEQYF. This rearrangement joins TRBV7-6 to TRBJ2-7, with 10 bases fitting TRBD1. Losses at the gene ends were 5 bases for V and 0 bases for J; bases not matched to a gene: 10. Germline V gene sequence: CDR1 SGHVS, CDR2 FNYEAQ. CDR3 length equals 17 residues.

The V gene is TRBV30, the J gene TRBJ2-7, with D perhaps matching TRBD2 (7 bases). This CDR3 is 13 amino acids long. From germline, CDR1 is GTSNPN and CDR2 SVGIG (reference sequence). The V gene lost 0 bases and the J gene lost 6 bases, with 12 bases spanning the gap. In nucleotides, the CDR3 is TGTGCCTGGAGTGTCCTGGGGGGGGCCGAGCAGTACTTC. As protein: CAWSVLGGAEQYF.

The genes are TRBV9 and TRBJ1-2, with 7 bases that match TRBD1. The CDR3 is 15 residues long. Per germline, CDR1 SGDLS and CDR2 YYNGEE. Trimming cost V 0 bases and J 5 bases; bases outside gene matches: 7. CDR3 in DNA: TGTGCCAGCAGCGTAGTGGCAGGGGGTCGGTATGGCTACACCTTC. This encodes CASSVVAGGRYGYTF.

V and J are TRBV4-2 and TRBJ2-1; 9 positions match TRBD2. V dropped 1 base and J dropped 7; count of bases not matched to a gene: 14. From germline, CDR1 is LGHNA and CDR2 YNFKEQ. The CDR3 length is 18 residues. The CDR3 DNA sequence: TGTGCCAGCAGCCAAGGAGGTAGAGGCGGGGGGGAGGATAATGAGCAGTTCTTC. This gives the protein CASSQGGRGGGEDNEQFF.

The chain is built from TRBV29-1 and TRBJ2-5; tentative D call: TRBD1 (6 bases). Judging by the DNA end, TRBJ2-7 fits better; the J call may be wrong. CDR1 SQVTM and CDR2 ANQGSEA come from the germline V gene. The CDR3 sequence is 12 residues long. The CDR3 reads CSVEEQGYEQYF. The DNA for the CDR3 is TGCAGCGTTGAAGAACAGGGCTACGAGCAGTACTTC.

The rearrangement joins TRBV7-3 to TRBJ2-1, with D maybe TRBD1 (6 bases). Deletions cut 6 bases from V and 7 bases from J, with 10 bases between. Germline assignment: CDR1 SGHTA and CDR2 FQGTGA. The CDR3 extends over 12 amino acids. CDR3 residues: CASRTDRNEQFF. CDR3 nucleotides: TGTGCCAGCAGGACCGACAGGAATGAGCAGTTCTTC.

The J gene is TRBJ2-5, the V gene TRBV5-1; a weak D match, TRBD2 (7 bases). Trimming took off 1 base at V and 4 bases at J, with 14 bases between the two ends. Germline CDR1 is SGHRS and CDR2 is YFSETQ. CDR3 length: 15 residues. This CDR3 reads CASSLWGGRGETQYF. DNA of the CDR3: TGCGCCAGCAGCTTGTGGGGGGGCCGGGGAGAGACCCAGTACTTC.

This clone was detected a few times. The rearrangement links TRBV9 to TRBJ2-3; D unresolved. Germline V gene sequence: CDR1 SGDLS, CDR2 YYNGEE. This CDR3 comprises 15 residues. V was clipped by 0 bases and J by 1 base, with 9 bases between them. DNA of the CDR3: TGTGCCAGCAGCGTAGCCCCTGTAGGCACAGATACGCAGTATTTT. Translating it yields CASSVAPVGTDTQYF.

The CDR3 DNA reads TGTGCCAGCAGTGAATCGGTTGGGGCGATTTCCTACGAGCAGTACTTC. It yields the protein CASSESVGAISYEQYF. The chain recombines TRBV25-1 with TRBJ2-7, with TRBD1 as a possible D gene (5 bases). This CDR3 has 16 residues. Germline CDR1 and CDR2: MGHDK and SYGVNS. V was trimmed by 1 base and J by 1 base, leaving 14 bases between them.

V and J are TRBV7-2 and TRBJ2-7; TRBD1 matches 10 bases. CDR1 is SGHTA and CDR2 is FQGNSA in the germline V gene. The CDR3 has 16 amino acids. Trimming removed 6 bases from V and 4 bases from J; junction bases left unmatched: 12. This CDR3 reads CASSHDGQGGGYEQYF. The DNA for the CDR3 is TGTGCCAGCAGTCACGATGGACAGGGGGGAGGGTACGAGCAGTACTTC.